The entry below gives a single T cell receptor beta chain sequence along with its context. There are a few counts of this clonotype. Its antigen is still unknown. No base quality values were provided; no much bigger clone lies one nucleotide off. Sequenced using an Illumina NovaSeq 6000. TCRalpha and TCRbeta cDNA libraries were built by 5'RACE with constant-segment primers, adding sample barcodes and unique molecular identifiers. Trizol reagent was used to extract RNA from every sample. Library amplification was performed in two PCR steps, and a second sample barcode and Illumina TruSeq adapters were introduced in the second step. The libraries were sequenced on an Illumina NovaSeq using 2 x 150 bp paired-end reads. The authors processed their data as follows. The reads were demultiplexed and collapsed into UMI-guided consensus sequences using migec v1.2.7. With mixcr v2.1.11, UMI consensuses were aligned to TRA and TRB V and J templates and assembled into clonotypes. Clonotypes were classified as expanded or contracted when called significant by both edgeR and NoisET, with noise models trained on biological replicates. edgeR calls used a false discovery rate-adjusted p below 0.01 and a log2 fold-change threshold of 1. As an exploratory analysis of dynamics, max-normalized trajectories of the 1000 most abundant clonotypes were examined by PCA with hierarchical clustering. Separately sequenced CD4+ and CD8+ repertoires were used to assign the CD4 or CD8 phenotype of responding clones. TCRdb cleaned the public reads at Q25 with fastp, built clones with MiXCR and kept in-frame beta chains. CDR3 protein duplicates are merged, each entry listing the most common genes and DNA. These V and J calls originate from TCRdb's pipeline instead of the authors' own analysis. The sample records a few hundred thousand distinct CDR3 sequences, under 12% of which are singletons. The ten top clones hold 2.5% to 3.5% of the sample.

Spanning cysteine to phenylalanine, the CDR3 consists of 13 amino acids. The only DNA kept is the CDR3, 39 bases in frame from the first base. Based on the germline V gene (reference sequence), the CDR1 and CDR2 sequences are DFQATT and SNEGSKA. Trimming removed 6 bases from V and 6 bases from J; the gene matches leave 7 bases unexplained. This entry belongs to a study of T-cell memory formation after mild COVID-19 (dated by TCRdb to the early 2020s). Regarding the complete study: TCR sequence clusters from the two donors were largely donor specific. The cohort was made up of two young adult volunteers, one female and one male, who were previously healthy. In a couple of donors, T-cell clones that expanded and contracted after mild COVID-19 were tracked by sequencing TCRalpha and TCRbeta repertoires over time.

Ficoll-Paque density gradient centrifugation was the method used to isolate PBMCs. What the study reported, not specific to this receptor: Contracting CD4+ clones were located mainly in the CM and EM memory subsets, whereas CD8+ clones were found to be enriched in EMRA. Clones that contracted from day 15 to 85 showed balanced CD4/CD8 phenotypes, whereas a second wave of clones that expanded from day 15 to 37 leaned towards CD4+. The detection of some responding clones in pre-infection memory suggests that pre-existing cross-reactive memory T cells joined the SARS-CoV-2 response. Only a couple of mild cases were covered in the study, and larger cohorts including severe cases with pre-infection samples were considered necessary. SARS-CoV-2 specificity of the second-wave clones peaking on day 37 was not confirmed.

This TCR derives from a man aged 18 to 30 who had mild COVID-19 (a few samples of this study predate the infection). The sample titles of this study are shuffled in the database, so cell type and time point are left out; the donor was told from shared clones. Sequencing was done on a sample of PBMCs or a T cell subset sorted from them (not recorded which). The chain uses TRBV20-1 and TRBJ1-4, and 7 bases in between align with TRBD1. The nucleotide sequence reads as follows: TGCAGTGCAGGAGGGGACAGCTATGAAAAACTGTTTTTT. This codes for CSAGGDSYEKLFF.